This T cell receptor (beta chain) was identified during a study of CD8 T cells in ankylosing spondylitis. General study findings and limits: Disease-linked clones had a CD8+ phenotype and relatively low frequency in peripheral blood.

This clonotype was counted at least ten times. Its antigen is not identified. For TCR beta, libraries came from quantitative 5'-RACE with molecular barcodes. TCRdb passed the 5' RACE reads through MiXCR, listing each CDR3 protein once. The sample lists 200,000 to 250,000 distinct CDR3 sequences; 20% to 30% were seen once. Germline-derived CDR1 and CDR2 are SGHRS and YFSETQ. The V and J ends lost 3 bases and 5 bases, in that order; junction bases with no gene match: 5. This CDR3 region has 14 residues. The chain has TRBV5-1 and TRBJ2-4; 7 nucleotides agree with TRBD1. The TCR originated in a male donor with ankylosing spondylitis or in good health (not recorded which). Sequenced input: blood, either unsorted or a sorted T cell fraction (not recorded which). CDR3 DNA sequence: TGCGCCAGCAGCTCCGGGACAGTAGAAAACATTCAGTACTTC. Residues: CASSSGTVENIQYF.